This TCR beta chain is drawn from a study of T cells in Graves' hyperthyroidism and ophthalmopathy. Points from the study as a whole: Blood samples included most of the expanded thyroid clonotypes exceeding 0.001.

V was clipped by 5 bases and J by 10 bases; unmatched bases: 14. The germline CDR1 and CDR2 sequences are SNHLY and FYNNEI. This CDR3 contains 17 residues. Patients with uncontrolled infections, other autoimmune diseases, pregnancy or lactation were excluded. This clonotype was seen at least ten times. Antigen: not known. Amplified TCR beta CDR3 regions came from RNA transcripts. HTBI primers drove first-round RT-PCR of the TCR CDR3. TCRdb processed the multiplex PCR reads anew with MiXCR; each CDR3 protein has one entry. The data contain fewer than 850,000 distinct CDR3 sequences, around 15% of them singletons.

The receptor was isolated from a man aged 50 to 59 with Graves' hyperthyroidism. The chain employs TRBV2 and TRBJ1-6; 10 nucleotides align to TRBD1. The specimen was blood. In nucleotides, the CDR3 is TGTGCCAGCAGTCATCCCGGGACAGGGGTAGAAGGGTCACCCCTCCACTTT. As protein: CASSHPGTGVEGSPLHF.